The T cell receptor (beta chain) described here comes from a study of T cells after yellow fever vaccination. Study-level results: There was a small share of clonotypes that showed up in both the CD4 and CD8 compartments. FACS-sorted repertoires could contain abundant clonotypes contaminating from the bulk population. Reappearance after the booster was observed for most primary-vaccination clones (roughly 97% CD4, more than 70% CD8).

This clonotype was recorded a few times. Template-switching 5'RACE yielded the TCR cDNA; a universal primer site and UMIs were added in the process. TCRdb reprocessed the 5' RACE reads via MiXCR and lists one record per CDR3 protein. The sample has 65,000 to 90,000 distinct CDR3 sequences, about an eighth seen once; the top ten hold around 23%. The CDR3 is 13 amino acids. With 4 bases removed from V and 9 bases from J, the gap between germline ends came to 13 bases. Germline assignment: CDR1 SGHDN and CDR2 FVKESK. The receptor was isolated from a young man who received the YFV17D yellow fever vaccine. The rearrangement uses TRBV14 and TRBJ2-1, with D maybe TRBD1 (6 bases). Specimen: CD8+ T cells not binding an NS4B(214-222) dextramer, sorted from PBMCs, collected 20 to 25 days after the first yellow fever vaccination. The CDR3 here is CASSRPQGGEQFF. Here the CDR3 DNA reads TGTGCCAGCAGCCGTCCACAGGGCGGTGAGCAGTTCTTC.